A single sample gave rise to the 10 T cell receptor beta chains below, sequenced in a study of blood T cells in healthy people across ages. Primed by a sample-barcoded 5' primer and a J-beta primer mix, a second PCR proceeded for 7 to 11 cycles. TCRdb re-derived calls from the 5' RACE reads in MiXCR, one entry per CDR3 protein. Among about 1,800,000 distinct CDR3 sequences, 28% were seen once, and the ten largest hold 7.7%. Source material: blood. These receptor sequences come from a woman younger than 45 in good health.

The gene calls are TRBV5-1 and TRBJ1-1, with D uncertain. V lost 7 bases, J lost 1 base, and 8 bases lay in between. The germline V gene encodes CDR1 SGHRS and CDR2 YFSETQ. There are 12 residues in the CDR3. The CDR3 nucleotides read TGCGCCAGCTCAATGAAGAACACTGAAGCTTTCTTT. This sequence encodes CASSMKNTEAFF.

This clonotype has a count of ten or more. The J gene is TRBJ1-2, the V gene TRBV29-1; no clear D gene. V shed 1 base and J shed 5 bases, with 11 bases lying between them. In germline, CDR1 is SQVTM, CDR2 ANQGSEA. There are 13 residues in the CDR3. CDR3: CSVEGGETYGYTF. Written as DNA, the CDR3 is TGCAGCGTTGAAGGCGGGGAGACATATGGCTACACCTTC.

The chain uses TRBV5-1 and TRBJ1-2; TRBD1 agrees at 7 bases. There are 16 residues in the CDR3. J gave up 2 bases and V 1 base, and 8 bases lay outside the gene matches. From germline, CDR1 is SGHRS and CDR2 YFSETQ. The CDR3 nucleotides are TGCGCCAGCAGCTTGACCACAGGGGAACTCAACTATGGCTACACCTTC. Translated, it gives CASSLTTGELNYGYTF. Looking up the rest from reference TRBV5-1 and TRBJ1-2 gives the full variable domain: KAGVTQTPRYLIKTRGQQVTLSCSPISGHRSVSWYQQTPGQGLQFLFEYFSETQRNKGNFPGRFSGRQFSNSRSEMNVSTLELGDSALYLCASSLTTGELNYGYTFGSGTRLTVV.

The rearrangement uses TRBV5-1 and TRBJ2-2; D unresolved. The CDR3 is 13 residues long. V was clipped by 5 bases and J by 4 bases, with 9 bases between them. Germline-derived CDR1 and CDR2 are SGHRS and YFSETQ. CDR3 loop: CASRVTSTGELFF. In DNA, the CDR3 is TGCGCCAGCAGGGTCACCTCCACCGGGGAGCTGTTTTTT.

This clonotype appeared a few times. The chain employs TRBV6-1 and TRBJ2-1; 13 nucleotides align to TRBD2. The CDR3 contains 20 residues. V trimming: 5 bases; J trimming: 0 bases; junction bases outside the gene matches: 13. CDR1 is MNHNS and CDR2 is SASEGT in the germline V gene. The CDR3 protein is CASSKPRGLAGAASYNEQFF. The CDR3 coding sequence is TGTGCCAGCAGTAAGCCTCGCGGACTAGCGGGGGCCGCCTCCTACAATGAGCAGTTCTTC.

This clonotype was recorded once. Possible read error: a much larger clone is one base away. This chain connects TRBV5-5 to TRBJ2-4; D remains unclear. TRBJ2-7 matches the DNA end more closely, so the J call is doubtful. The CDR3 spans 15 residues. The V gene's germline CDR1 is SGHKS and CDR2 YYEKEE (reference sequence). The CDR3 DNA sequence: TGTGCCAGCAGCTTGGGACTCTTCGGAACCTACGAGCAGTACTTC. The encoded protein is CASSLGLFGTYEQYF.

The chain recombines TRBV20-1 with TRBJ1-2, with TRBD1 matching over 8 bases. This CDR3 is built from 13 residues. Germline loops: CDR1 DFQATT, CDR2 SNEGSKA (reference sequence). V lost 3 bases to trimming and J lost 7 bases; unmatched junction nucleotides: 7. CDR3 loop: CSARAGQGSGYTF. The CDR3 bases are TGCAGTGCTAGGGCCGGACAGGGTAGTGGCTACACCTTC.

This clonotype was observed at least ten times. The chain combines TRBV12-3 or TRBV12-4 with TRBJ2-7, with 7 bases that match TRBD1. The CDR3 has 14 residues. V lost 5 bases and J lost 2; bases outside the gene matches: 6. CDR3 DNA sequence: TGTGCCAGCAGTAACTACCAGGGGGCCTACGAGCAGTACTTC. Translating it yields CASSNYQGAYEQYF.

The chain's CDR3 is CASSQAVTRLGNEQFF. CDR3 in DNA: TGTGCCAGCAGCCAAGCGGTAACGAGGTTGGGTAATGAGCAGTTCTTC. The chain recombines TRBV4-2 with TRBJ2-1; D is undetermined. The CDR3 covers 16 residues. Germline V lookup: CDR1 LGHNA, CDR2 YNFKEQ. Between the trimmed V and J ends, which lost 1 base and 7 bases, there was a span of 17 bases.

This clonotype showed up just a few times. The rearrangement joins TRBV11-2 to TRBJ2-1; 8 nucleotides line up with TRBD2. The V gene end was trimmed by 3 bases and the J gene end by 0 bases; junction bases not matched to a gene: 7. CDR3 length: 17 residues. The V gene's germline CDR1 is SGHAT and CDR2 FQNNGV. Written as DNA, the CDR3 is TGTGCCAGCAGCTTCCTCCCAGCGGGAGTCTCCTACAATGAGCAGTTCTTC. As protein: CASSFLPAGVSYNEQFF.